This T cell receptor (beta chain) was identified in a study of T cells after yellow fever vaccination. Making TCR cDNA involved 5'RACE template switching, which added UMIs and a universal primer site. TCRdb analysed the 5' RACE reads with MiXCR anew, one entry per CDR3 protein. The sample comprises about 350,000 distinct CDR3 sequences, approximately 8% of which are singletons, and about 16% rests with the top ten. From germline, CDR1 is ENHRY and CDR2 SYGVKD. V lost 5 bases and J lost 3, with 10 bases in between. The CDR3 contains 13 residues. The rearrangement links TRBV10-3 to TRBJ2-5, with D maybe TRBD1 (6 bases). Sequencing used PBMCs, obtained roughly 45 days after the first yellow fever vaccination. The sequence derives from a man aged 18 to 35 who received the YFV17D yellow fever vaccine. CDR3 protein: CAISRQDEETQYF. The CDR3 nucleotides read TGTGCCATCAGTAGACAGGATGAAGAGACCCAGTACTTC.